This TCR beta chain was sequenced for a study of lymphopenia after photon versus proton radiotherapy. Study outcomes and limitations: Better survival with proton therapy was suggested as possible, not demonstrated. Oligoclonal CD8+ Temra expansion after nadir drove photon patients' diversity drop.

V lost 2 bases, J lost 2 bases, and 10 bases lay in between. Germline V gene data show CDR1 as SGHAT and CDR2 as FQDESV (reference sequence). There are 14 residues in the CDR3. About this clone itself: Its antigen remains unknown.

Produced via immunoSEQ multiplex PCR; TCRdb's table is partial and in-frame only. The data hold 29,000 or so clones, with around 87% observed a single time. Sequenced material: peripheral blood, taken from a patient treated with proton-based radiotherapy. This receptor was identified in an older woman with cholangiocarcinoma. Some clones in this sample may be carry-over from other donors' samples. V and J are TRBV11-1 and TRBJ2-7, with a tentative D call TRBD2 (5 bases). CDR3 bases: TGTGCCAGCAGCTTAAATGTACTAGCCTACGAGCAGTACTTC. Translation: CASSLNVLAYEQYF. The variable domain in full, with the rest retrieved from reference TRBV11-1 and TRBJ2-7, is EAEVAQSPRYKITEKSQAVAFWCDPISGHATLYWYRQILGQGPELLVQFQDESVVDDSQLPKDRFSAERLKGVDSTLKIQPAELGDSAMYLCASSLNVLAYEQYFGPGTRLTVT.